These 13 T cell receptor beta chains share one sample of origin, sequenced in a study of blood T cell repertoires in COVID-19. Profiling relied on immunoSEQ multiplex PCR, and the TCRdb table lists in-frame clones only, not all of them. This sample has over 35,000 clones, with around four fifths found just once. The specimen was peripheral blood. All receptors derive from a human donor in a cohort sampled during active COVID-19.

This rearrangement joins TRBV2 to TRBJ1-2; perhaps TRBD1 as D (6 bases). This CDR3 has 14 residues. V lost 6 bases and J 8 bases, leaving 19 bases between the germline ends. CDR1 is SNHLY, CDR2 FYNNEI, per germline. CDR3 sequence reads: CASSLQGLSGGYTF. CDR3 DNA sequence: TGTGCCAGCAGCCTACAGGGCCTCTCTGGGGGCTACACCTTC. The whole variable domain, remainder taken from reference TRBV2 and TRBJ1-2, is EPEVTQTPSHQVTQMGQEVILRCVPISNHLYFYWYRQILGQKVEFLVSFYNNEISEKSEIFDDQFSVERPDGSNFTLKIRSTKLEDSAMYFCASSLQGLSGGYTFGSGTRLTVV.

The V and J genes are TRBV10-3 and TRBJ1-2; TRBD1 aligns across 7 bases. CDR3 length equals 15 residues. V trimming: 2 bases; J trimming: 8 bases; junction bases outside the gene matches: 11. Germline CDR1 ENHRY, CDR2 SYGVKD. In DNA, the CDR3 is TGTGCCATCAGTGAGGACGGGACAGACAGAGGGGGCTACACCTTC. Its translation: CAISEDGTDRGGYTF.

This sequence joins TRBV5-1 and TRBJ1-3; TRBD1 might be the D (6 bases). This CDR3 spans 17 amino acids. The V gene lost 5 bases and the J gene lost 0 bases, with 18 bases spanning the gap. Germline values: CDR1 SGHRS, CDR2 YFSETQ. The CDR3 bases are TGCGCCAGCAGTAGGGGGATACAGGGTTCCTCTGGAAACACCATATATTTT. Translation: CASSRGIQGSSGNTIYF.

This clone was seen only a few times. The V and J genes are TRBV29-1 and TRBJ1-1; 7 bases fit TRBD1. Germline CDR1 reads SQVTM; CDR2 reads ANQGSEA. This CDR3 region has 15 residues. Trimming removed 4 bases from V and 7 bases from J; junction bases left unmatched: 15. The CDR3 is CSVVFLRGTVSEAFF. The CDR3 nucleotides read TGCAGCGTTGTGTTTCTAAGGGGGACAGTAAGTGAAGCTTTCTTT. Full variable domain (outside the CDR3, taken from reference TRBV29-1 and TRBJ1-1): SAVISQKPSRDICQRGTSLTIQCQVDSQVTMMFWYRQQPGQSLTLIATANQGSEATYESGFVIDKFPISRPNLTFSTLTVSNMSPEDSSIYLCSVVFLRGTVSEAFFGQGTRLTVV.

The chain combines TRBV6-4 with TRBJ2-5; TRBD1 matches at 8 bases. Germline-derived CDR1 and CDR2 are MRHNA and SNTAGT. The CDR3 contains 14 residues. The V gene end was trimmed by 4 bases and the J gene end by 6 bases; junction bases not matched to a gene: 7. CDR3 nucleotide sequence: TGTGCCAGCAGTGTTGACAGGGGCGGAAAGACCCAGTACTTC. Residues: CASSVDRGGKTQYF.

To note about this clone: The junction differs from germline at one of its ends, possibly a read error. The rearrangement uses TRBV7-7 and TRBJ2-5, with 7 bases matching TRBD1. The CDR3 is made up of 14 amino acids. Per the germline V gene, CDR1 is SSHAT and CDR2 is FNYEAQ (reference sequence). The CDR3 nucleotides are TGTGCTAGCAGCTTTGGTTCCAGGGGGGAGACCCAGTACTTC. It is translated as CASSFGSRGETQYF.

This sequence joins TRBV6-5 and TRBJ2-7; 10 bases match TRBD1. V shed 6 bases, J shed 5 bases, and the junction held 4 bases outside the gene matches. The CDR3 runs to 13 residues. Germline CDR1 is MNHEY and CDR2 is SVGAGI. CDR3 in DNA: TGTGCCAGCAGCCGGGACAGGGGACACGAGCAGTACTTC. It encodes CASSRDRGHEQYF.

The chain employs TRBV4-3 and TRBJ2-2; weak D call: TRBD2 (6 bases). V was clipped by 1 base and J by 2 bases, with 11 bases between them. This CDR3 is built from 16 residues. Germline values: CDR1 LGHNA, CDR2 YSLEER. The CDR3 loop reads CASSQGRVGNTGELFF. As DNA, the CDR3 is TGCGCCAGCAGCCAAGGGAGGGTCGGCAACACCGGGGAGCTGTTTTTT.

The chain is built from TRBV4-2 and TRBJ2-4; possibly TRBD2 for D (6 bases). The length of the CDR3 is 15 residues. Deletions cut 0 bases from V and 2 bases from J, with 8 bases between. Germline V gene lookup returns CDR1 LGHNA and CDR2 YNFKEQ. CDR3 in DNA: TGTGCCAGCAGCCAAGAGGGAGGTACCAAAAACATTCAGTACTTC. Translated: CASSQEGGTKNIQYF.

The table lists this clone with a few counts. The chain recombines TRBV5-1 with TRBJ2-7, with TRBD2 matching 8 bases. Per germline, CDR1 SGHRS and CDR2 YFSETQ. Trimming cost V 0 bases and J 4 bases; bases outside gene matches: 6. CDR3 size: 15 residues. The CDR3 sequence is CASSLDRAGAYEQYF. As DNA, the CDR3 is TGCGCCAGCAGCTTGGATCGAGCGGGAGCGTACGAGCAGTACTTC.

The gene calls are TRBV7-2 and TRBJ2-1; D is undetermined. V was shortened by 2 bases and J by 8 bases, with 4 bases between the two germline ends. CDR3 length: 11 amino acids. Germline CDR1 reads SGHTA; CDR2 reads FQGNSA. The chain's CDR3 is CASSLYHEQFF. The CDR3 region has the DNA TGTGCCAGCAGCTTATATCATGAGCAGTTCTTC.

In DNA form, the CDR3 reads TGTGCCAGCAGTTCTCACTATTACAATGAGCAGTTCTTC. The encoded protein is CASSSHYYNEQFF. The chain recombines TRBV27 with TRBJ2-1; no clear D. CDR3 size: 13 residues. The V end was cut by 4 bases, the J end by 4 bases, with 8 bases between. Germline assignment: CDR1 MNHEY and CDR2 SMNVEV (reference sequence).

The chain couples TRBV29-1 to TRBJ1-2; maybe TRBD1 (5 bases). CDR1 and CDR2 from the germline V gene are SQVTM and ANQGSEA. This CDR3 is built from 14 residues. The ends were cut back, 7 bases at V and 0 bases at J, with 15 bases in the middle. The CDR3 is CSGGSGGTNYGYTF. CDR3 coding DNA: TGCAGCGGGGGATCTGGGGGGACTAACTATGGCTACACCTTC.